These 13 T cell receptor beta chains originate from one sample sequenced in a study of cytomegalovirus exposure and HLA in healthy donors. TCRdb's copy holds only in-frame clones and misses some; the assay was immunoSEQ multiplex PCR. This table has 100,000 to 150,000 clones, about 91% appearing once. The specimen sequenced was PBMCs. These receptors were taken from a woman aged 18-29 years in good health and CMV-seronegative.

The J gene is TRBJ2-7, the V gene TRBV15, with D possibly TRBD2 on 6 matching bases. V lost 3 bases, J lost 2 bases, and 17 bases lay in between. This CDR3 has 16 amino acids. Per germline, CDR1 LNHNV and CDR2 YYDKDF (reference sequence). CDR3 nucleotides: TGTGCCACCAGCAGGGCCTGGACGTCGGGGGCCTACGAGCAGTACTTC. Residues: CATSRAWTSGAYEQYF.

This rearrangement joins TRBV15 to TRBJ1-5; D may be TRBD1 (6 bases). V lost 9 bases, J lost 4 bases, and 19 bases lay in between. There are 15 residues in the CDR3. CDR1 is LNHNV and CDR2 is YYDKDF in the germline V gene (reference sequence). CDR3: CATGGGQALNQPQHF. The DNA of the CDR3 is TGTGCCACTGGGGGGGGCCAAGCCCTTAATCAGCCCCAGCATTTT. The variable domain in full, completed from reference TRBV15 and TRBJ1-5, reads DAMVIQNPRYQVTQFGKPVTLSCSQTLNHNVMYWYQQKSSQAPKLLFHYYDKDFNNEADTPDNFQSRRPNTSFCFLDIRSPGLGDTAMYLCATGGGQALNQPQHFGDGTRLSIL.

This clone was seen just once. The genes are TRBV2 and TRBJ2-5, with a possible D match to TRBD1 (7 bases). The J call may be mistaken, given a closer DNA end match to TRBJ2-7. This CDR3 comprises 13 residues. CDR1 is SNHLY, CDR2 FYNNEI, per germline. In DNA, the CDR3 is TGTGCCACAGCGCGGAGGGGGCTTGTCGAGCAGTACTTC. As protein: CATARRGLVEQYF.

The chain's CDR3 is CASSLAATPTQYF. The CDR3 region has the DNA TGCGCCAGCAGCTTGGCGGCGACTCCGACGCAGTATTTT. The chain carries TRBV5-1 and TRBJ2-3; D not resolved. CDR1 is SGHRS and CDR2 is YFSETQ in the germline V gene. Trimming took off 0 bases at V and 9 bases at J, with 11 bases between the two ends. The CDR3 consists of 13 residues.

The chain is built from TRBV1 and TRBJ2-1; TRBD2, the table's D call, was not compared with the DNA. TRBV1 counts as a pseudogene. The CDR3 sequence is 16 residues long. Here the CDR3 DNA reads TGCACCAGCAGCCAAGAGGGCGGGGCCGCATACAATGAGCAGTTCTTC. It is translated as CTSSQEGGAAYNEQFF.

CDR3 in amino acids: CASSFRQGFDKNSPLHF. The DNA of the CDR3 is TGTGCCAGCAGCTTCCGACAGGGTTTCGATAAGAATTCACCCCTCCACTTT. V and J are TRBV12-1 and TRBJ1-6; whether TRBD1, the table's D call, matches the DNA was not checked. TRBV12-1 is an annotated pseudogene. The CDR3 runs 17 residues.

The V gene is TRBV11-2, the J gene TRBJ1-1; D remains unclear. V lost 5 bases to trimming and J lost 1 base, with 14 bases between them. From germline, CDR1 is SGHAT and CDR2 FQNNGV. CDR3 length equals 15 residues. As DNA, the CDR3 is TGTGCCAGCAGCCCTGGTAGTGGTACGAACACTGAAGCTTTCTTT. This translates into CASSPGSGTNTEAFF.

This chain links TRBV6-6 with TRBJ1-5; unclear D gene. V was cut by 0 bases and J by 7 bases, with 7 bases left in between. This CDR3 spans 13 amino acids. Germline loops: CDR1 MNHNY, CDR2 SVGAGI (reference sequence). This CDR3 is CASSYSFQQPQHF. DNA for the CDR3: TGTGCCAGCAGTTACTCTTTCCAACAGCCCCAGCATTTT.

This chain connects TRBV7-2 to TRBJ2-2; 7 bases fit TRBD1. Germline values: CDR1 SGHTA, CDR2 FQGNSA. This CDR3 contains 15 residues. The V segment lost 6 bases and the J segment 2 bases; nucleotides outside the gene matches: 6. Here the CDR3 reads CASRTGTVNTGELFF. The CDR3 DNA sequence: TGTGCCAGCAGGACCGGGACAGTAAACACCGGGGAGCTGTTTTTT.

V is TRBV7-9 and J is TRBJ1-1; D remains ambiguous. The CDR3 spans 12 residues. Germline CDR1 and CDR2: SEHNR and FQNEAQ (reference sequence). Trimming stripped 5 bases from V and 4 bases from J, with 8 bases between. The CDR3 here is CASSQRPTEAFF. The CDR3 DNA reads TGTGCCAGCAGCCAGCGGCCCACTGAAGCTTTCTTT. The variable domain in full, completed from reference TRBV7-9 and TRBJ1-1, reads DTGVSQNPRHKITKRGQNVTFRCDPISEHNRLYWYRQTLGQGPEFLTYFQNEAQLEKSRLLSDRFSAERPKGSFSTLEIQRTEQGDSAMYLCASSQRPTEAFFGQGTRLTVV.

The chain employs TRBV4-1 and TRBJ1-5; no firm D call. Trimming removed 1 base from V and 4 bases from J, with 8 bases in between. The length of the CDR3 is 14 residues. Germline CDR1 and CDR2: MGHRA and YSYEKL. As DNA, the CDR3 is TGCGCCAGCAGCCAAGTTGGCTCAAATCAGCCCCAGCATTTT. Translating it yields CASSQVGSNQPQHF.

The chain has TRBV9 and TRBJ1-5, with unresolved D. Germline CDR1 and CDR2: SGDLS and YYNGEE. The CDR3 is 15 amino acids. Trimming shortened V by 3 bases and J by 4 bases, and 14 bases separated the two germline ends. The CDR3 nucleotides are TGTGCCAGCAGCGCGCACGGTGACGGGAATCAGCCCCAGCATTTT. The encoded protein is CASSAHGDGNQPQHF.

J is TRBJ1-3 and V is TRBV11-1; no definite D call. Per germline, CDR1 SGHAT and CDR2 FQDESV (reference sequence). V dropped 4 bases and J dropped 3 bases, with 10 bases sitting between them. The CDR3 loop spans 14 amino acids. Here the CDR3 reads CASSSLSGGNTIYF. The CDR3 region has the DNA TGTGCCAGCAGCTCTCTTTCGGGTGGAAACACCATATATTTT.